This T cell receptor beta chain was profiled in a study of control samples from healthy donors and cancer patients. Looked up from germline, CDR1 is SEHNR and CDR2 is FQNEAQ (reference sequence). Trimming cost V 1 base and J 5 bases, with 9 bases left between them. This CDR3 has 14 amino acids. Method: immunoSEQ multiplex PCR; TCRdb's copy keeps in-frame clones and lacks some. The sample gives 110,000 to 150,000 clones, approximately 92% of which show up once; around 11% is in the top ten. The chain employs TRBV7-9 and TRBJ2-1; D gene uncertain. The specimen was blood. The TCR was taken from a man younger than 40 in good health. The CDR3 DNA sequence: TGTGCCAGCAGCTTAGTGGTACGGGACAATGAGCAGTTCTTC. This encodes CASSLVVRDNEQFF.